This T cell receptor (beta chain) was recovered during a study of blood T cells in healthy people across ages (dated by TCRdb to the mid-2010s). Background on the whole study: In model experiments, roughly one uniquely barcoded TCR beta cDNA molecule per two T cells was captured by template switching. Two additional independent replicas of 1 million unique cDNA reads from the same blood draw were analyzed for two donors (one aged 18 to 29 and one aged 80 or older). The study measured age-related changes in TCR beta repertoire diversity using deep sequencing normalized with unique cDNA molecular identifiers. To avoid experimental bias, donors of different ages were randomly spread across the sequencing lanes. Donors were grouped into four age groups: young (average 16 years), middle-aged (about 40), aged (over 55) and long-lived (less than 85). What the research found in general, with its limitations: Compared with the aged group, the long-lived group had more naive CD4+ T cells, fewer expanded clones and increased TCR diversity, suggesting age selection. The CMV infection status of donors was not known, potentially confounding age-related changes in expanded clonotypes. Since profiling was done on bulk unsorted PBMCs, naive and antigen-experienced compartments could not be conclusively compared. Observed TCR beta diversity correlated strongly with the percentage of naive T cells measured by flow cytometry. Estimates of total diversity from one million sequenced T cells were regarded as lower bounds and underestimates. As age increased, observed TCR beta diversity per million T cells dropped in a roughly linear way, and a significant reduction was already evident by age roughly 40.

The CDR3 starts with the cysteine, ends with the phenylalanine, and has 13 residues. Of all the DNA, just the CDR3 is kept, 39 bases in frame from base 1. Sequences MGHRA (CDR1) and YSYEKL (CDR2) are obtained from the germline V gene. Library generation was performed with 5' RACE. The instrument given in TCRdb is Illumina HiSeq 2500. The second PCR ran for roughly 7 to 11 cycles and used a J-beta primer mix along with a sample-barcoded 5' primer. Each TCR beta cDNA molecule received a unique molecular identifier from a template-switch 5' adaptor carrying 12 random nucleotides. At least 3 million CDR3-containing paired-end reads were obtained from each sample. All of the RNA was converted into first-strand cDNA using the Mint cDNA synthesis kit, with a TRBC-specific oligonucleotide serving as the primer. Following uracil-DNA glycosylase treatment, all cDNA underwent a first 18-cycle PCR with the universal primers M1SS and BC2_uni_R. As for the authors' bioinformatics: For normalization, 1 million high-quality reads, each with a distinct molecular identifier, were randomly selected from each sample. Reads with shared molecular identifiers were discarded instead of being binned into consensus sequences. MiTCR, run with a Q25 quality threshold and the strictest error-elimination algorithm, handled CDR3 identification, clonotype clustering and error correction. A nonparametric unseen species model with Euler transformation was used to estimate lower-bound total TCR beta diversity. TCRdb cleaned the public reads at Q25 with fastp, built clones with MiXCR and kept in-frame beta chains. CDR3 protein duplicates are merged, each entry listing the most common genes and DNA. TCRdb assigned the V and J calls; the authors' analysis was not used. The sample table contains about 1,400,000 distinct CDR3 sequences; only one count was recorded for around 59% of them. Of the sample, roughly 7% falls within the top ten clones.

This clonotype came up a few times. Its cognate antigen has yet to be identified. No base quality information exists; no much larger clone differs at one position. The roughly 39 donors, aged about 6 to 95 years, were systemically healthy Caucasian individuals from Russia. Around 9.9 milliliters of peripheral blood were collected from each donor into EDTA-treated Vacutainer tubes. Ficoll-Paque density-gradient centrifugation was used to isolate PBMCs, with at least 6.5 million obtained per sample. Trizol reagent was used to extract total RNA from the PBMCs, yielding at least 6 micrograms per sample. For every donor, an aliquot of PBMCs went through flow cytometry to measure the percentages of naive CD45RAhigh/CD27high T cells.

This receptor was taken from a man aged 18 to 29 in good health. This receptor chain uses TRBV4-1 and TRBJ2-5, with the D gene not clear enough to name. The J call is uncertain, as TRBJ2-7 better fits the DNA end. The sample was blood. CDR3 protein: CASSHSTVYEQYF. At the DNA level, the sequence is TGCGCCAGCAGCCATTCGACGGTTTACGAGCAGTACTTC.